One TCR beta chain is described in this entry. The data were taken from a study of blood T cell repertoires in COVID-19. Study-wide context: Acute-phase and convalescent COVID-19 samples originated in the United States, Italy and Spain. Sources were T cells, B-cell-depleted T cells, or PBMCs; the material itself was cDNA or gDNA.

Original processing methods: How many nucleated cells were present was estimated from reference gene primer amplification. Using immunoSEQ multiplex PCR, the repertoire was profiled, and TCRdb retains in-frame clones only, with some absent. That table furnishes V, J and clone size, whereas the DNA furnished D and trimming. The sample has around 170,000 clones, roughly 90% seen once. The TCR originated in a man in his fifties or sixties with acute or convalescent COVID-19. Input material: peripheral blood.

CDR3 in DNA: TGTGCCAGCAGCTCAGACAGGGGGCTGGAGACCCAGTACTTC. Translation: CASSSDRGLETQYF. This rearrangement joins TRBV5-4 to TRBJ2-5, with 10 positions matching TRBD1. Germline CDR1 is SGHNT and CDR2 is YYREEE (reference sequence). This CDR3 has 14 residues. V shed 3 bases and J 5 bases; nucleotides not matched to a gene: 4.